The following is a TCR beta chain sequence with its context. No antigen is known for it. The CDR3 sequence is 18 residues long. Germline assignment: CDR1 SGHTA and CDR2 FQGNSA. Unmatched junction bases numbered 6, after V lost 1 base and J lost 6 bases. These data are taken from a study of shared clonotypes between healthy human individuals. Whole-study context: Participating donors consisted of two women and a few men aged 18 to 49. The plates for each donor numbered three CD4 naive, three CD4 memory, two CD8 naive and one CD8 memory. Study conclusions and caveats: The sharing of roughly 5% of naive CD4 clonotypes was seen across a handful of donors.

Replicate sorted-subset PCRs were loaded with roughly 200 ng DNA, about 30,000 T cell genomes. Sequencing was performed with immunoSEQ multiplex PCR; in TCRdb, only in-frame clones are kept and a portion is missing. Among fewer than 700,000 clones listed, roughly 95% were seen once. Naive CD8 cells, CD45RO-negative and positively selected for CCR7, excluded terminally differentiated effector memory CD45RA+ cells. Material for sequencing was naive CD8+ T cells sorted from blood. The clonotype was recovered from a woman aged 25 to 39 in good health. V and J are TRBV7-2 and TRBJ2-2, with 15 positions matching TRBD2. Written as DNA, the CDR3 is TGTGCCAGCAGCTTAGAGGGACTAGCGGGAGGCGGCCCCGGGGAGCTGTTTTTT. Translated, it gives CASSLEGLAGGGPGELFF.